A single sample is the source of the 3 T cell receptor beta chains below, sequenced in a study of CD8 T cell repertoires and HIV-1 epitope variants. No antigen has been assigned to these receptors. The table came from immunoSEQ multiplex PCR; TCRdb's copy has only in-frame clones and leaves some out. Of just under 3,500 clones listed, around 60% were seen once; the top ten hold around 45%. The sequenced material came from cultured CD8+ T cells derived from PBMCs. The origin of the receptors is a male donor with HIV.

This clone came up a few times. J is TRBJ1-5 and V is TRBV27; a weak D match, TRBD1 (5 bases). The V and J ends lost 9 bases and 0 bases respectively, with 12 bases between them. Germline-derived CDR1 and CDR2 are MNHEY and SMNVEV (reference sequence). There are 14 residues in the CDR3. The CDR3 coding sequence is TGTGCCAGTGCCAGGGACGATAGCAATCAGCCCCAGCATTTT. This translates into CASARDDSNQPQHF.

The chain links TRBV28 to TRBJ2-1, with TRBD1 identical over 9 bases. The J segment lost 7 bases and the V segment lost 5 bases, leaving 9 bases of the junction unmatched. The CDR3 has 15 amino acids. Germline V gives CDR1 MDHEN, CDR2 SYDVKM. CDR3 DNA: TGTGCCAGCAGTGAAGACAGGGGGACTACGAATGAGCAGTTCTTC. Protein: CASSEDRGTTNEQFF.

The CDR3 sequence: CASSLEGPFTEAFF. The CDR3 DNA reads as TGTGCCAGCAGCTTGGAAGGTCCTTTCACTGAAGCTTTCTTT. The chain recombines TRBV5-6 with TRBJ1-1; D not certain. CDR1 is SGHDT, CDR2 YYEEEE, per germline. Trimming took 0 bases from V and 4 from J, leaving 10 bases between them. This CDR3 region has 14 residues.